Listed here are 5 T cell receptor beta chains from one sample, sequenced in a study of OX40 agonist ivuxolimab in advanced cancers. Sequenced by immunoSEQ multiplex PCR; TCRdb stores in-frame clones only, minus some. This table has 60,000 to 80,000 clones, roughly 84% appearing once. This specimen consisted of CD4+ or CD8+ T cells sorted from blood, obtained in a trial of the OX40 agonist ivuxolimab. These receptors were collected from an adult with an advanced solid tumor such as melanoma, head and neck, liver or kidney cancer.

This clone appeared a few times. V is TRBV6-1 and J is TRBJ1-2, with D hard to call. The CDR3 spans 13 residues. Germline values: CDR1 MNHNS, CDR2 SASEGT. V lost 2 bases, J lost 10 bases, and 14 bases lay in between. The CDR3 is CASSERSAPDYTF. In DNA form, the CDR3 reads TGTGCCAGCAGTGAACGGTCGGCCCCGGACTACACCTTC.

The CDR3 spells CASSYSLDSEFRGYTF. In DNA, the CDR3 is TGTGCCAGCAGTTACTCCCTGGACTCGGAGTTCCGCGGCTACACCTTC. The chain has TRBV6-5 and TRBJ1-2; no definite D call. With 0 bases removed from V and 8 bases from J, the gap between germline ends came to 19 bases. Per germline, CDR1 MNHEY and CDR2 SVGAGI. The CDR3 length is 16 residues.

The chain's CDR3 is CASGLLGSYEQYF. CDR3 DNA: TGTGCCAGCGGACTTCTGGGCTCCTACGAGCAGTACTTC. J is TRBJ2-7 and V is TRBV28; perhaps TRBD2 as D (5 bases). The V and J ends lost 8 bases and 0 bases respectively, with 11 bases between them. CDR3 size: 13 residues. The V gene's germline CDR1 is MDHEN and CDR2 SYDVKM.

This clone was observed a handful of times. The CDR3, as DNA: TGCGCCAGCAGCCCCACGACAGGGGTTGGCGCTGAAGCTTTCTTT. Its protein is CASSPTTGVGAEAFF. V gene TRBV5-1 combines with J gene TRBJ1-1, with 8 bases fitting TRBD1. From germline, CDR1 is SGHRS and CDR2 YFSETQ. Trimming removed 4 bases from V and 6 bases from J; junction bases left unmatched: 11. CDR3 size: 15 residues.

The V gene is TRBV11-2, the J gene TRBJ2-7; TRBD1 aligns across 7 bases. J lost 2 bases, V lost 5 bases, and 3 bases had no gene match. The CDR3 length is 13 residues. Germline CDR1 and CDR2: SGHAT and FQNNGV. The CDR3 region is CASSRGQTYEQYF. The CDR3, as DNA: TGTGCCAGCAGCCGGGGACAGACCTACGAGCAGTACTTC. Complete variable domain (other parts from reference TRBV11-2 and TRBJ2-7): EAGVAQSPRYKIIEKRQSVAFWCNPISGHATLYWYQQILGQGPKLLIQFQNNGVVDDSQLPKDRFSAERLKGVDSTLKIQPAKLEDSAVYLCASSRGQTYEQYFGPGTRLTVT.